The clone carrying this TCR beta chain has a single count. Antigen: not known. Germline V gene sequence: CDR1 MNHEY, CDR2 SVGAGI. The CDR3 extends over 15 amino acids. The V gene end was trimmed by 7 bases and the J gene end by 0 bases; junction bases not matched to a gene: 8. This sample was taken from a study of Ad26.COV2.S vaccination and SARS-CoV-2 variants. Treatment here: around 19 received Ad26.COV2.S at low or high dose, single or two shots; roughly 5 received placebo; per-sample allocation not given. The study sampled participants on day 63 after the first vaccine or placebo injection. Clones were sequenced by immunoSEQ multiplex PCR, and TCRdb holds only the in-frame ones, with some missing. The table lists about 400,000 clones, roughly 85% of them singletons, with around 7% in the top ten. Whole-study results and caveats: Measurements of TCR breadth and depth may have given underestimates of the total T cell responses. Similar non-spike TCR breadth was observed in recipients of vaccine and of placebo.

The receptor was isolated from a person between 18 and 59 years old who received the Ad26.COV2.S COVID-19 vaccine or a placebo. The sequencing here drew on peripheral blood, taken in a trial of Ad26.COV2.S vaccine versus placebo. The rearrangement joins TRBV6-5 to TRBJ1-1; 7 nucleotides align to TRBD1. CDR3 DNA: TGTGCCAGCAAGGAATGGAGGGGGCTGAACACTGAAGCTTTCTTT. Translating gives CASKEWRGLNTEAFF.